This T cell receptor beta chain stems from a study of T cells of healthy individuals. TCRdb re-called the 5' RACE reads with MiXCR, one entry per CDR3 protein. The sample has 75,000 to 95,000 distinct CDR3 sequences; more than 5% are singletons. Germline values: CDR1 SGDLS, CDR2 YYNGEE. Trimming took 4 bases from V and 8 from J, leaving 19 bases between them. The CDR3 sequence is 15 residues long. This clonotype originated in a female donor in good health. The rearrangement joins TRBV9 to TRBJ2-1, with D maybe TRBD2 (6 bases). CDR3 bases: TGTGCCAGCAGCTCCGGAGGTGGAGGGGAGTATGAGCAGTTCTTC. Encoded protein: CASSSGGGGEYEQFF.